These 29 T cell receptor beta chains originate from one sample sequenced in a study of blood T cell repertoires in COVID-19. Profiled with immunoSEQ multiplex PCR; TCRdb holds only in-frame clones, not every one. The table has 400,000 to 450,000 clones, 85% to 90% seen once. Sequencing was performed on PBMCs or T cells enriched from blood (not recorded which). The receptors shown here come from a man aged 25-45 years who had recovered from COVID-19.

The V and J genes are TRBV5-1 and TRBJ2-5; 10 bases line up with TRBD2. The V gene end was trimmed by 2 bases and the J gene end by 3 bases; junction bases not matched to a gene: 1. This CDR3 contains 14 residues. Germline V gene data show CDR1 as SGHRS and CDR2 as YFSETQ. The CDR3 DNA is TGCGCCAGCAGCTTAGGGACTAGCGAAGAGACCCAGTACTTC. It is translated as CASSLGTSEETQYF.

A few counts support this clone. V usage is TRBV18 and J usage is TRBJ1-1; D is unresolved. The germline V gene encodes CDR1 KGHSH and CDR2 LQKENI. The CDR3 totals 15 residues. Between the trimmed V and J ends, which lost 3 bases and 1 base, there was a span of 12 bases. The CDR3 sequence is CASSPRPGENTEAFF. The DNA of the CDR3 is TGTGCCAGCTCACCCCGACCCGGGGAGAACACTGAAGCTTTCTTT.

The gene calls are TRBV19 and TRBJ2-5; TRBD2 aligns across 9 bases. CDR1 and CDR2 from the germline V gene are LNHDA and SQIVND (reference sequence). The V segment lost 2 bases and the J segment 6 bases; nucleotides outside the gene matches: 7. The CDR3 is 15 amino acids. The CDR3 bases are TGTGCCAGTAGTATAATGGCTAGCGGGATTAAGACCCAGTACTTC. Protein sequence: CASSIMASGIKTQYF.

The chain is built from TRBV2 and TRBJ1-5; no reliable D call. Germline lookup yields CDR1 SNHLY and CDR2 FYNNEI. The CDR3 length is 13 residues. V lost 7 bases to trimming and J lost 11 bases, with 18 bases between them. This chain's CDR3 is CASTREAPTSQHF. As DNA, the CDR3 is TGTGCCAGCACCCGCGAAGCACCCACGTCCCAGCATTTT.

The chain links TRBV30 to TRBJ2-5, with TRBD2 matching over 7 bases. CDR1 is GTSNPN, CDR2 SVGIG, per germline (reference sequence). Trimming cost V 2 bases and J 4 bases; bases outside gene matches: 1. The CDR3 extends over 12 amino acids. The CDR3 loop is CAWSWGGETQYF. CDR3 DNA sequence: TGTGCCTGGAGTTGGGGGGGAGAGACCCAGTACTTC.

CDR3 in DNA: TGCGCCAGCAGCCAAGGGATAGCGCGGAGCTCCTACAATGAGCAGTTCTTC. It translates to CASSQGIARSSYNEQFF. The genes are TRBV4-1 and TRBJ2-1; D perhaps matches TRBD2 (5 bases). Trimming pared 1 base from V and 0 bases from J, leaving 13 bases between. Germline CDR1 is MGHRA and CDR2 is YSYEKL. The CDR3 loop spans 17 amino acids.

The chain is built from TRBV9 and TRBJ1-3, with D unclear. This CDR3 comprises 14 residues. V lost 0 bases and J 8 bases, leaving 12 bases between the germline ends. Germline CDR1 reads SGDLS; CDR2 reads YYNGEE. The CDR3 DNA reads TGTGCCAGCAGCGTAGGGTCCGGGTCGTACACCATATATTTT. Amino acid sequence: CASSVGSGSYTIYF.

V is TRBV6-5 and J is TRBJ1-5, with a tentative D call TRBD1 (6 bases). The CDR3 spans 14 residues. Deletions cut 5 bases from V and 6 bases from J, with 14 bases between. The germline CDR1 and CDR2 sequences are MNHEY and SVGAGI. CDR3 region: CASSQSWGLQPQHF. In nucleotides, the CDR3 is TGTGCCAGCAGTCAATCCTGGGGGCTTCAGCCCCAGCATTTT.

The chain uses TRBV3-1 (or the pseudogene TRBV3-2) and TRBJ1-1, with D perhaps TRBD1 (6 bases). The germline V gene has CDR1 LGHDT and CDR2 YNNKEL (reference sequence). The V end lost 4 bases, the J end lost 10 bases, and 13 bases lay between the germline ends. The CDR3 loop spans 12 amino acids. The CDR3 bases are TGTGCCAGCAGCCCACACAGGGCGTCAGCTTTCTTT. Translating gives CASSPHRASAFF.

The CDR3 sequence: CASSNPQGLETQYF. As DNA, the CDR3 is TGTGCCAGCAGTAACCCCCAGGGGTTAGAGACCCAGTACTTC. The genes are TRBV25-1 and TRBJ2-5; a possible D gene is TRBD1 (6 bases). The V gene's germline CDR1 is MGHDK and CDR2 SYGVNS. This CDR3 is 14 amino acids long. V dropped 5 bases and J dropped 4 bases, with 14 bases sitting between them.

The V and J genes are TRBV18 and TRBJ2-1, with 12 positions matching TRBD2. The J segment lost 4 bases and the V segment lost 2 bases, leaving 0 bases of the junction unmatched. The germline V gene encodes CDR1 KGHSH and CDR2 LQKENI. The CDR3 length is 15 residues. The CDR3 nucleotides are TGTGCCAGCTCACCAGGGACTAGCGGGTACAATGAGCAGTTCTTC. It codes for CASSPGTSGYNEQFF.

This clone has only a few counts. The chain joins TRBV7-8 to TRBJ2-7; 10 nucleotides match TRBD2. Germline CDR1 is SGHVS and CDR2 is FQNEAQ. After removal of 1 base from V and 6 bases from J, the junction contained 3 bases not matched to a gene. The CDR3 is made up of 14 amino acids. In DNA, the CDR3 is TGTGCCAGCAGCTTAGGGACTAGCGGTCGCGAGCAGTACTTC. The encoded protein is CASSLGTSGREQYF.

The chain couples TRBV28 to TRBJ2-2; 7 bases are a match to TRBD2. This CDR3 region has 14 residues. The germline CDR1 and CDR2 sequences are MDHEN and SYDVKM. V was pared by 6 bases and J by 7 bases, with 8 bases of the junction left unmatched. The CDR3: CASRGGSMDGELFF. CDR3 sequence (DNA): TGTGCCAGCAGGGGGGGGAGTATGGACGGGGAGCTGTTTTTT.

The chain's CDR3 is CASSQVSPSFGRLWYNEQFF. CDR3 DNA sequence: TGTGCCAGCAGCCAAGTGTCCCCTAGCTTCGGGAGGTTATGGTACAATGAGCAGTTCTTC. The V call is TRBV3-1 (or the pseudogene TRBV3-2), the J call TRBJ2-1, with 7 bases lining up with TRBD2. The CDR3 is made up of 20 amino acids. The germline gives CDR1 LGHDT, CDR2 YNNKEL (reference sequence). Trimming removed 1 base from V and 4 bases from J; junction bases left unmatched: 19.

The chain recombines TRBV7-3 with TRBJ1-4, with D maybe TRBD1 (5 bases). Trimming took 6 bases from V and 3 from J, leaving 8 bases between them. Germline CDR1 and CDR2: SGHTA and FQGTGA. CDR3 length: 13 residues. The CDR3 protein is CASSRQPNEKLFF. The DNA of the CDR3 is TGTGCCAGCAGTCGACAGCCTAATGAAAAACTGTTTTTT. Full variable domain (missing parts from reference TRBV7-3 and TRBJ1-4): GAGVSQTPSNKVTEKGKYVELRCDPISGHTALYWYRQSLGQGPEFLIYFQGTGAADDSGLPNDRFFAVRPEGSVSTLKIQRTERGDSAVYLCASSRQPNEKLFFGSGTQLSVL.

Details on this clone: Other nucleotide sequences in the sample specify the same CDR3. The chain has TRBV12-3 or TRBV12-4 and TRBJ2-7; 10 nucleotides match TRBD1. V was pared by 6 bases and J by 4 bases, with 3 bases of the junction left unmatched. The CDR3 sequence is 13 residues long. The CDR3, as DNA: TGTGCCAGCAGCTGGGGACAGGGGTACGAGCAGTACTTC. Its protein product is CASSWGQGYEQYF.

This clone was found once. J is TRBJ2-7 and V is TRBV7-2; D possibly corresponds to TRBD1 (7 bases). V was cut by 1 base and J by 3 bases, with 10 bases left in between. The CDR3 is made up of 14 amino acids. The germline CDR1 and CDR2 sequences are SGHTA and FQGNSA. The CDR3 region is CASSLGQGGYEQYF. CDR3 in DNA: TGTGCCAGCAGCTTAGGACAGGGAGGCTACGAGCAGTACTTC. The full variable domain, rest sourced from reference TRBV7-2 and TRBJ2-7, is GAGVSQSPSNKVTEKGKDVELRCDPISGHTALYWYRQSLGQGLEFLIYFQGNSAPDKSGLPSDRFSAERTGGSVSTLTIQRTQQEDSAVYLCASSLGQGGYEQYFGPGTRLTVT.

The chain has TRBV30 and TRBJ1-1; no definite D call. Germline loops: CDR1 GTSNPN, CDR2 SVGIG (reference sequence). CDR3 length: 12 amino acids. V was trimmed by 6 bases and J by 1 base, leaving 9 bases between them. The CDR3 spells CACDPENTEAFF. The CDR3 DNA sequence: TGTGCCTGCGATCCAGAGAACACTGAAGCTTTCTTT.

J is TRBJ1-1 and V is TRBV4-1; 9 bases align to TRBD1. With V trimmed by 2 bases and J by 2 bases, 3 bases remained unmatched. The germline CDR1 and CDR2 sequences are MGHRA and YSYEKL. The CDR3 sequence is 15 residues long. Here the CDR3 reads CASSQLTGGNTEAFF. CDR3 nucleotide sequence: TGCGCCAGCAGCCAATTGACAGGGGGAAACACTGAAGCTTTCTTT.

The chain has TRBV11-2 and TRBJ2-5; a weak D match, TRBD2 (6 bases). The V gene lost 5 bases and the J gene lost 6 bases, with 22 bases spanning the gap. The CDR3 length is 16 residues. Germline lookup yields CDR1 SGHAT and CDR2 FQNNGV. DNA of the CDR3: TGTGCCAGCAGCAAGAGGGCCCGACAAGCGGGCAAGACCCAGTACTTC. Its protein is CASSKRARQAGKTQYF.

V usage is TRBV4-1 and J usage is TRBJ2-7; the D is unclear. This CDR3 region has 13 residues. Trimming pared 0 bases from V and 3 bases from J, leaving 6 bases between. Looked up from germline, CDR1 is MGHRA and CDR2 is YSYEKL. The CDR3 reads CASSQEALYEQYF. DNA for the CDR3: TGCGCCAGCAGCCAAGAGGCCCTCTACGAGCAGTACTTC.

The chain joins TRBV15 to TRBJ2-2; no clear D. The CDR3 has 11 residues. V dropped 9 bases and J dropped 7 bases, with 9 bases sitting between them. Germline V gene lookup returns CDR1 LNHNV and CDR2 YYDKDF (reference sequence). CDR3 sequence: CATSHNGELFF. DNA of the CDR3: TGTGCCACATCACACAACGGGGAGCTGTTTTTT.

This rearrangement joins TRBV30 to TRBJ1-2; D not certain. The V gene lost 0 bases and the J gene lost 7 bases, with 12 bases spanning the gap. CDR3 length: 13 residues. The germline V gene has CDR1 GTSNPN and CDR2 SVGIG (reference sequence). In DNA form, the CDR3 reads TGTGCCTGGAGTGTAACCGGGAAAGGTGGCTACACCTTC. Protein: CAWSVTGKGGYTF.

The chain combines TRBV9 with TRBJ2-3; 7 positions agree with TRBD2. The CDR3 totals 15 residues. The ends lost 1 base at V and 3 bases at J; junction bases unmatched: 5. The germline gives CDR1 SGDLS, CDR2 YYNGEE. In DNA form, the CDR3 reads TGTGCCAGCAGCGTATTGGGGGGGTTAACAGATACGCAGTATTTT. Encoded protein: CASSVLGGLTDTQYF.

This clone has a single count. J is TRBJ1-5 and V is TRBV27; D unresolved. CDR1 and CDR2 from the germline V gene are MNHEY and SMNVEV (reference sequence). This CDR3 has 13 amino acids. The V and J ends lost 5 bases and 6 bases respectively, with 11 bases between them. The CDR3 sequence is CASSPRGTQPQHF. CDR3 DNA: TGTGCCAGCAGTCCACGGGGAACTCAGCCCCAGCATTTT.

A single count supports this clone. The chain's CDR3 is CTSSQDLDRGEFEQFF. The CDR3 DNA sequence: TGCACCAGCAGCCAAGATTTGGACAGGGGGGAATTTGAGCAGTTCTTC. The rearrangement links TRBV1 to TRBJ2-1; the table gives TRBD1 as D, unverified against the DNA. TRBV1 is deemed a pseudogene. The CDR3 extends over 16 amino acids.

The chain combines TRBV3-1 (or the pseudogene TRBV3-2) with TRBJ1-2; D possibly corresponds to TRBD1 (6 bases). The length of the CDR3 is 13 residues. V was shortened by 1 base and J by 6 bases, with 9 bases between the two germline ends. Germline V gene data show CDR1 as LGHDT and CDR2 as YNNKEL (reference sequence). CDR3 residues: CASSQGTENGYTF. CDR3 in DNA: TGTGCCAGCAGCCAAGGGACAGAAAATGGCTACACCTTC.

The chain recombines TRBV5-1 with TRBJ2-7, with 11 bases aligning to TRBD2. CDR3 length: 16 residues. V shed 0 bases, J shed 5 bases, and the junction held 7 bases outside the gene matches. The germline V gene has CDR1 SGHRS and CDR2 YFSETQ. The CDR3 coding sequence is TGCGCCAGCAGCTTGGGCATAGCGGGAGGGCTTGACGAGCAGTACTTC. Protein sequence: CASSLGIAGGLDEQYF. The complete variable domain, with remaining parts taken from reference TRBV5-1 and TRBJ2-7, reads KAGVTQTPRYLIKTRGQQVTLSCSPISGHRSVSWYQQTPGQGLQFLFEYFSETQRNKGNFPGRFSGRQFSNSRSEMNVSTLELGDSALYLCASSLGIAGGLDEQYFGPGTRLTVT.

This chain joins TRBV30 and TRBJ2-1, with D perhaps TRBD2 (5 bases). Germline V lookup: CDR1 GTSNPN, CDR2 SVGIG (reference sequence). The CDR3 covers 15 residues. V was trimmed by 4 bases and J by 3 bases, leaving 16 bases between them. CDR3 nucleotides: TGTGCCTGGAATCGCTCCCCAGGAGGCTACAATGAGCAGTTCTTC. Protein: CAWNRSPGGYNEQFF.